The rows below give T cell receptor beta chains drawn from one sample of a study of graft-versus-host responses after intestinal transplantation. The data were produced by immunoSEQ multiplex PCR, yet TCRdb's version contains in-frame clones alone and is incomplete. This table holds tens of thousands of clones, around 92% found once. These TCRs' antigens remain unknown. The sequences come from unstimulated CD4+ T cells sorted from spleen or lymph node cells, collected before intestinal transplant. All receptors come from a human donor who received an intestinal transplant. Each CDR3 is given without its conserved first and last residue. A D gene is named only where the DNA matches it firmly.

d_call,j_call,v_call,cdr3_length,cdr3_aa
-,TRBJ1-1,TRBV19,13,ASSIATAVNTEAF
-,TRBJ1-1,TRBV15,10,ATSRTQGEAF
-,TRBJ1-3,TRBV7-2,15,ASSSEQGALTGNTIY
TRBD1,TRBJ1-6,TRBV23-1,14,ASSQFPGGLNSPLH
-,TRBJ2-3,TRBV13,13,ASSLNRVGTDTQY
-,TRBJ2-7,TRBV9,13,ASAAGRGAKYEQY
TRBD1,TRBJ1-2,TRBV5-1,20,ASSPGSTGQIFVIETRLGYT
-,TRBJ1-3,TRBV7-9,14,ASSGLGGTSGNTIY
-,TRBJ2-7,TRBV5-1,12,ASSLGDITYEQY
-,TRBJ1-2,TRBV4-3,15,ASSQAGSGPPYYGYT
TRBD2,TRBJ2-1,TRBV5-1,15,ASSLGALAGVVDEQF
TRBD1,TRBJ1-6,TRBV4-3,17,ASSEDPVRGSSYNSPLH
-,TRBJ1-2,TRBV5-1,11,ASSLEVGGGYT